This TCR beta chain comes out of a study of control samples from healthy donors and cancer patients. CDR1 is SQVTM, CDR2 ANQGSEA, per germline. The V gene end was trimmed by 6 bases and the J gene end by 8 bases; junction bases not matched to a gene: 15. The CDR3 is 15 residues long. Produced via immunoSEQ multiplex PCR; TCRdb's table is partial and in-frame only. The sample lists around 71,000 clones, more than 75% occurring once. This chain links TRBV29-1 with TRBJ2-1; 8 bases map to TRBD1. The sequenced sample was PBMCs. The source of this sequence is a woman aged 50 to 60 with head and neck cancer. CDR3 nucleotide sequence: TGCAGCGTACAAATTCCCGGGACAGGCATCGATGAGCAGTTCTTC. Translation: CSVQIPGTGIDEQFF.